Shown below are 2 T cell receptor beta chains from a single sample sequenced in a study of T cells in Graves' hyperthyroidism and ophthalmopathy. Amplification of TCR beta CDR3 regions used RNA as the template. When the TCR CDR3 underwent first-round RT-PCR, the HTBI primer set was used. TCRdb redid the calling of the multiplex PCR reads with MiXCR, one entry per CDR3 protein. The data show a few hundred thousand distinct CDR3 sequences, about 15% seen once. Material: blood. The receptors were sampled from a woman aged 18-29 years with Graves' ophthalmopathy.

As for this clonotype: A much larger clone is a single base away; this may be a read error. The CDR3 bases are TGTGCCAGCAGCTCCTTACGCTCCTACAATGAGCAGTACTTC. It translates to CASSSLRSYNEQYF. The chain links TRBV7-2 to TRBJ2-1; D unclear. The J call is doubtful: the DNA matches TRBJ2-7 better. The CDR3 loop spans 14 amino acids. Germline V gene sequence: CDR1 SGHTA, CDR2 FQGNSA.

This clonotype was recorded at least ten times. V is TRBV2 and J is TRBJ2-1; 10 positions agree with TRBD2. Unmatched junction bases numbered 12, after V lost 7 bases and J lost 6 bases. In germline, CDR1 is SNHLY, CDR2 FYNNEI. This CDR3 is built from 16 residues. CDR3 region: CASITGAGGPINEQFF. The CDR3 DNA reads as TGTGCCAGCATCACCGGAGCGGGGGGGCCCATCAATGAGCAGTTCTTC.